The 26 T cell receptor beta chains given below trace back to one sample, sequenced in a study of regulatory T cells in long-lasting Graves disease. The TCR beta library used iRepertoire HTBI primers with Arm-PCR amplification of CDR3. TCRdb recomputed calls from the multiplex PCR reads with MiXCR, one row per CDR3 protein. The sample lists 350,000 to 550,000 distinct CDR3 sequences; over 15% were seen once. Specified time point: newly diagnosed GD, antithyroid drugs for less than 3 months. The authors made the TCR library using RNA they extracted from PBMCs. This same sample was also taken into another study, of T cells in Graves' hyperthyroidism and ophthalmopathy.

The sample here was peripheral blood mononuclear cells (PBMCs), taken at new diagnosis, from a patient treated with antithyroid drugs. These receptor sequences come from a woman in her late teens or twenties with Graves disease.

This clonotype was observed a handful of times. Here the CDR3 DNA reads TGTGCCACCAGTGATCCCCAACTAGCGACGGAGACCCAGTACTTC. It specifies CATSDPQLATETQYF. The rearrangement joins TRBV24-1 to TRBJ2-5; 7 nucleotides agree with TRBD2. This CDR3 comprises 15 residues. Germline trimming cut 3 bases from V and 5 bases from J; bases unmatched to any gene: 8. Per germline, CDR1 KGHDR and CDR2 SFDVKD.

This clonotype appeared a few times. The J gene is TRBJ2-5, the V gene TRBV19, with D unresolved. CDR1 and CDR2 (germline): LNHDA, SQIVND (reference sequence). The CDR3 has 15 amino acids. Trimming removed 4 bases from V and 5 bases from J, with 17 bases in between. DNA for the CDR3: TGTGCCAGTAGTAGTTTCGGCAGACCCTTGGAGACCCAGTACTTC. It is translated as CASSSFGRPLETQYF.

DNA of the CDR3: TGCAGTGCTAGGTTCGGGGGGATTGAGCAGTTCTTC. Its protein is CSARFGGIEQFF. V is TRBV20-1 and J is TRBJ2-1, with 7 bases lining up with TRBD2. This CDR3 is built from 12 residues. V lost 3 bases and J lost 9; bases outside the gene matches: 5. Germline lookup yields CDR1 DFQATT and CDR2 SNEGSKA (reference sequence).

The rearrangement uses TRBV3-1 and TRBJ2-3; no clear D gene. The CDR3 length is 12 residues. Germline CDR1 is LGHDT and CDR2 is YNNKEL (reference sequence). Trimming pared 8 bases from V and 2 bases from J, leaving 8 bases between. CDR3 sequence: CASLGTTDTQYF. For the CDR3, the DNA is TGTGCCAGCCTCGGAACCACAGATACGCAGTATTTT.

This clonotype was recorded many times. The chain uses TRBV10-3 and TRBJ2-7; D unresolved. Trimming shortened V by 0 bases and J by 2 bases, and 8 bases separated the two germline ends. The CDR3 has 14 amino acids. Germline values: CDR1 ENHRY, CDR2 SYGVKD. The CDR3 nucleotides read TGTGCCATCAGTGAGTCGAGAGGAACCTACGAGCAGTACTTC. This gives the protein CAISESRGTYEQYF.

This clonotype was picked up a small number of times. The chain uses TRBV7-2 and TRBJ2-7; tentative D call: TRBD2 (7 bases). CDR1 SGHTA and CDR2 FQGNSA come from the germline V gene. Trimming removed 0 bases at V and 2 bases at J, with 17 bases between. CDR3 length equals 17 residues. The CDR3 loop reads CASSLAVRGANTYEQYF. CDR3 in DNA: TGTGCCAGCAGCTTAGCTGTTCGGGGGGCCAACACCTACGAGCAGTACTTC.

In its sample, this clonotype was seen many times. The CDR3 loop reads CASRRGGAVNTEAFF. CDR3 bases: TGTGCCAGCAGACGAGGGGGGGCGGTGAACACTGAAGCTTTCTTT. V is TRBV2 and J is TRBJ1-1, with a weak D call TRBD1 (6 bases). CDR1 and CDR2 from the germline V gene are SNHLY and FYNNEI. This CDR3 comprises 15 residues. Trimming removed 6 bases at V and 0 bases at J, with 14 bases between.

The rearrangement links TRBV29-1 to TRBJ1-5, with unresolved D. Per the germline V gene, CDR1 is SQVTM and CDR2 is ANQGSEA. The CDR3 totals 9 residues. V was clipped by 5 bases and J by 10 bases, with 6 bases between them. This chain's CDR3 is CSVPDPQHF. The CDR3 DNA reads as TGCAGCGTTCCAGATCCCCAGCATTTT.

The rearrangement joins TRBV6-5 to TRBJ2-3; 12 nucleotides align to TRBD2. This CDR3 spans 16 amino acids. CDR1 and CDR2 from the germline V gene are MNHEY and SVGAGI. Losses at the gene ends were 0 bases for V and 7 bases for J; bases not matched to a gene: 5. The chain's CDR3 is CASSYSTSGSTHTQYF. The CDR3 DNA reads TGTGCCAGCAGTTACTCGACTAGCGGGAGCACGCATACGCAGTATTTT.

In its sample, this clonotype was seen a few times. A much larger clone is a single base away; this may be a read error. The J gene is TRBJ2-1, the V gene TRBV11-3, with no clear D. The ends were cut back, 0 bases at V and 2 bases at J, with 8 bases in the middle. Looked up from germline, CDR1 is SGHNT and CDR2 is YENEEA. The CDR3 runs to 15 residues. CDR3 nucleotide sequence: TGTGCCAGCAGCTTAGATGGGGAAACCTACAATGAGCAGTTCTTC. The encoded protein is CASSLDGETYNEQFF.

This clonotype appeared a few times. The final CDR3 position lacks the conserved phenylalanine or tryptophan, pointing to a likely read error. The genes are TRBV3-1 and TRBJ2-2, with TRBD1 identical over 8 bases. The CDR3 is 14 residues long. After removal of 6 bases from V and 1 base from J, the junction contained 1 base not matched to a gene. Germline lookup yields CDR1 LGHDT and CDR2 YNNKEL (reference sequence). The DNA of the CDR3 is TGTGCCAGCAGGGGGACAGGGAACACCGGGGAGCTGTTTGTT. Residues: CASRGTGNTGELFV.

This clonotype was counted many times. The genes are TRBV7-9 and TRBJ2-7; TRBD2 is a possible D gene (6 bases). In germline, CDR1 is SEHNR, CDR2 FQNEAQ (reference sequence). The CDR3 is made up of 15 amino acids. Trimming took off 5 bases at V and 2 bases at J, with 16 bases between the two ends. CDR3 sequence: CASSAAEGLPYEQYF. CDR3 nucleotides: TGTGCCAGCAGCGCGGCGGAGGGTCTCCCCTACGAGCAGTACTTC. Filled out from reference TRBV7-9 and TRBJ2-7, the complete variable domain reads DTGVSQNPRHKITKRGQNVTFRCDPISEHNRLYWYRQTLGQGPEFLTYFQNEAQLEKSRLLSDRFSAERPKGSFSTLEIQRTEQGDSAMYLCASSAAEGLPYEQYFGPGTRLTVT.

At least ten counts were recorded for this clonotype. The V call is TRBV10-3, the J call TRBJ2-3; D gene unclear. Germline V gene sequence: CDR1 ENHRY, CDR2 SYGVKD. CDR3 length: 14 residues. The V and J ends lost 1 base and 7 bases respectively, with 12 bases between them. The CDR3 bases are TGTGCCATCAGTGAGTTGGACGGTGGGAATACGCAGTATTTT. As protein: CAISELDGGNTQYF.

Ten or more counts support this clonotype. This likely traces to a read error, being one base from a far larger clone. V and J are TRBV3-1 and TRBJ2-3; D is ambiguous. The length of the CDR3 is 12 residues. Trimming cost V 1 base and J 2 bases, with 1 base left between them. From germline, CDR1 is LGHDT and CDR2 YNNKEL (reference sequence). CDR3 coding DNA: TGTGCCAGCAGCCAAGCCACAGATACGCAGTATTTT. It specifies CASSQATDTQYF.

There are many counts of this clonotype. The chain joins TRBV6-2 or TRBV6-3 to TRBJ1-2; D uncertain. The germline V gene has CDR1 MNHEY and CDR2 SVGEGT. With 2 bases removed from V and 4 bases from J, the gap between germline ends came to 14 bases. There are 15 residues in the CDR3. The chain's CDR3 is CASSYTPGSIYGYTF. The CDR3 bases are TGTGCCAGCAGTTACACCCCGGGAAGCATCTATGGCTACACCTTC.

This clonotype was recorded many times. The chain recombines TRBV27 with TRBJ2-1; D uncertain. Deletions cut 2 bases from V and 3 bases from J, with 8 bases between. CDR3 length: 14 amino acids. CDR1 and CDR2 from the germline V gene are MNHEY and SMNVEV (reference sequence). Here the CDR3 DNA reads TGTGCCAGCAGTTTACTAACGGGCTACAATGAGCAGTTCTTC. The encoded protein is CASSLLTGYNEQFF.

This clonotype was seen many times. The chain uses TRBV11-3 and TRBJ2-1; a weak D match, TRBD1 (6 bases). Germline-derived CDR1 and CDR2 are SGHNT and YENEEA. The CDR3 has 14 residues. The V gene lost 5 bases and the J gene lost 6 bases, with 14 bases spanning the gap. The CDR3 DNA sequence: TGTGCCAGCAGCCCAGGTTCAGGGGTCAATGAGCAGTTCTTC. This codes for CASSPGSGVNEQFF.

About this clonotype: With a much larger clone just one base away, this may be a read error. V is TRBV28 and J is TRBJ2-2; the D gene is possibly TRBD1 (5 bases). The CDR3 runs 15 residues. Germline CDR1 is MDHEN and CDR2 is SYDVKM. The CDR3 nucleotides read TGTGCCAGCAATTTATGGGGCAGTCTTGCCGGGGAGCTGTTTTTT. Residues: CASNLWGSLAGELFF.

Many counts were recorded for this clonotype. The V gene is TRBV6-1, the J gene TRBJ2-7; 8 bases line up with TRBD2. The length of the CDR3 is 15 residues. Trimming took 3 bases from V and 2 from J; bases not matched to a gene: 6. The germline V gene has CDR1 MNHNS and CDR2 SASEGT. The CDR3 DNA is TGTGCCAGCAGTGAGAGGGCGGGAGGAGCCTACGAGCAGTACTTC. Translation: CASSERAGGAYEQYF.

Of note for this clonotype: A much larger clone is a single base away; this may be a read error. CDR3 sequence: CASSFGGLAQDAQYF. CDR3 coding DNA: TGTGCCAGCAGTTTTGGGGGACTAGCACAAGATGCGCAGTATTTT. This rearrangement joins TRBV14 to TRBJ2-3, with 9 bases fitting TRBD2. This CDR3 is 15 amino acids long. Germline-derived CDR1 and CDR2 are SGHDN and FVKESK.

This clonotype was picked up many times. The rearrangement links TRBV7-8 to TRBJ2-3; unclear D gene. V lost 5 bases and J 2 bases, leaving 11 bases between the germline ends. The CDR3 totals 14 residues. Germline V CDR1 and CDR2: SGHVS, FQNEAQ. The CDR3 sequence: CASSPTEITDTQYF. CDR3 coding DNA: TGTGCCAGCAGCCCTACAGAGATCACAGATACGCAGTATTTT. The entire variable domain, with the rest obtained from reference TRBV7-8 and TRBJ2-3, is as follows: GAGVSQSPRYKVAKRGQDVALRCDPISGHVSLFWYQQALGQGPEFLTYFQNEAQLDKSGLPSDRFFAERPEGSVSTLKIQRTQQEDSAVYLCASSPTEITDTQYFGPGTRLTVL.

This clonotype was found a few times. The chain is built from TRBV6-2 or TRBV6-3 and TRBJ2-7; a possible D gene is TRBD2 (5 bases). The CDR3 covers 15 residues. In germline, CDR1 is MNHEY, CDR2 SVGEGT. Trimming stripped 1 base from V and 5 bases from J, with 15 bases between. The CDR3 loop reads CASSYFSRAEDEQYF. The CDR3 DNA reads as TGTGCCAGCAGTTACTTCTCTAGGGCGGAGGACGAGCAGTACTTC.

This clonotype was recorded a few times. At one boundary the junction diverges from the germline segment, which might be a read error. The rearrangement uses TRBV10-1 and TRBJ2-1, with D maybe TRBD2 (7 bases). The CDR3 is 12 residues long. Germline loops: CDR1 WNHNN, CDR2 SYGVQD (reference sequence). This CDR3 is CASSLGGDERFF. The CDR3, as DNA: TGCGCCAGCAGCCTAGGGGGGGATGAGCGGTTCTTC.

Regarding this clonotype: Mismatch with germline at one junction end may stem from a read error. The rearrangement uses TRBV19 and TRBJ2-2; D ambiguous. CDR1 is LNHDA, CDR2 SQIVND, per germline (reference sequence). This CDR3 spans 15 amino acids. CDR3 nucleotides: TGTGCCAGTAGTGGCGCCACCTCGAACGCCGGGGAGCTGTTTTTT. Amino acid sequence: CASSGATSNAGELFF.

This clonotype showed up many times. This rearrangement joins TRBV28 to TRBJ2-6; unclear D gene. With 5 bases removed from V and 0 bases from J, the gap between germline ends came to 5 bases. CDR1 is MDHEN, CDR2 SYDVKM, per germline. This CDR3 has 14 amino acids. The CDR3 is CASSTYSGANVLTF. DNA for the CDR3: TGTGCCAGCAGTACGTACTCTGGGGCCAACGTCCTGACTTTC.

This clonotype was seen a handful of times. This chain connects TRBV19 to TRBJ2-1; 9 bases are a match to TRBD2. The trim removed 5 bases at V and 8 bases at J, leaving 16 bases unmatched. CDR3 size: 17 residues. Germline V lookup: CDR1 LNHDA, CDR2 SQIVND (reference sequence). CDR3 amino acids: CASSPDLSGSGGDEQFF. In nucleotides, the CDR3 is TGTGCCAGTAGTCCCGACCTTAGCGGGAGTGGAGGCGATGAGCAGTTCTTC.